The 20 T cell receptor beta chains listed next were all sequenced from one sample in a study of T-cell reconstitution after alpha-beta-depleted transplantation in children. TCRbeta library preparation incorporated unique molecular identifiers. TCRdb reanalysed the PCR reads using MiXCR and keeps one entry per CDR3 protein. The table has about 500,000 distinct CDR3 sequences, 11% seen once. The source was PBMCs, mostly from graft donor cells, collected 180 days after TCRalphabeta/CD19-depleted stem cell transplant. These receptors came from a female patient under 10 years old who had a stem cell transplant for aplastic anemia, so the T cells may come from the graft donor.

The chain employs TRBV10-3 and TRBJ2-1; 9 nucleotides agree with TRBD2. The V and J ends lost 3 bases and 7 bases, in that order; junction bases with no gene match: 16. The CDR3 consists of 18 residues. The V gene's germline CDR1 is ENHRY and CDR2 SYGVKD. The CDR3 region is CAISDSRFRGRGSNEQFF. The CDR3 DNA follows: TGTGCCATCAGTGACTCCCGCTTTCGCGGGAGGGGTTCAAATGAGCAGTTCTTC.

The CDR3 nucleotides are TGTGCCAGCAGGGGGGCGAGCGGGGGGGCCGGGGAGCTGTTTTTT. Encoded protein: CASRGASGGAGELFF. V gene TRBV12-3 or TRBV12-4 combines with J gene TRBJ2-2, with 10 bases fitting TRBD2. The V segment lost 6 bases and the J segment 6 bases; nucleotides outside the gene matches: 7. The CDR3 runs 15 residues.

The chain recombines TRBV6-5 with TRBJ2-1; either TRBD1 or TRBD2 may fit D (5 bases each). Germline CDR1 reads MNHEY; CDR2 reads SVGAGI. This CDR3 spans 14 amino acids. Trimming left V 2 bases short and J 10 bases short, with 15 bases between. CDR3 sequence (DNA): TGTGCCAGCAGTTACAGCGGACAAATCGACGAGCAGTTCTTC. Translating gives CASSYSGQIDEQFF.

The chain carries TRBV20-1 and TRBJ1-1, with a tentative D call TRBD1 (6 bases). Germline loops: CDR1 DFQATT, CDR2 SNEGSKA (reference sequence). CDR3 length equals 12 residues. V was shortened by 6 bases and J by 1 base, with 9 bases between the two germline ends. CDR3 region: CSAVQGNTEAFF. CDR3 DNA sequence: TGCAGTGCAGTACAGGGGAACACTGAAGCTTTCTTT.

The chain employs TRBV24-1 and TRBJ2-3, with D unresolved. The V gene's germline CDR1 is KGHDR and CDR2 SFDVKD. Deletions cut 0 bases from V and 2 bases from J, with 8 bases between. This CDR3 contains 15 residues. This CDR3 is CATSDLVADTDTQYF. The CDR3 DNA reads TGTGCCACCAGTGATTTGGTCGCAGACACAGATACGCAGTATTTT.

This clonotype appeared many times. This sequence joins TRBV19 and TRBJ2-3, with D tentatively TRBD2 (5 bases). Germline-derived CDR1 and CDR2 are LNHDA and SQIVND (reference sequence). Trimming shortened V by 6 bases and J by 2 bases, and 9 bases separated the two germline ends. The CDR3 contains 13 residues. In DNA, the CDR3 is TGTGCCAGTAGCCCGGGGAACACAGATACGCAGTATTTT. Translating it yields CASSPGNTDTQYF.

J is TRBJ2-2 and V is TRBV20-1; D is possibly TRBD2 (6 bases). Per the germline V gene, CDR1 is DFQATT and CDR2 is SNEGSKA (reference sequence). This CDR3 spans 15 amino acids. Trimming removed 4 bases at V and 5 bases at J, with 17 bases between. The DNA of the CDR3 is TGCAGTGCTATGGAATCCGGGAGTGGGACCGGGGAGCTGTTTTTT. The encoded protein is CSAMESGSGTGELFF.

This chain connects TRBV4-3 to TRBJ2-1, with 11 bases lining up with TRBD2. After removal of 4 bases from V and 8 bases from J, the junction contained 16 bases not matched to a gene. Germline V lookup: CDR1 LGHNA, CDR2 YSLEER. The CDR3 is 18 amino acids. CDR3 nucleotides: TGCGCCAGCAGCCTCAAACTCGGGATAGCGGGAGGGCCTTATGAGCAGTTCTTC. Translated: CASSLKLGIAGGPYEQFF.

This sequence joins TRBV5-1 and TRBJ1-1, with D uncertain. Deletions cut 3 bases from V and 2 bases from J, with 8 bases between. The V gene's germline CDR1 is SGHRS and CDR2 YFSETQ. The CDR3 runs to 13 residues. The CDR3 here is CASSWESNTEAFF. CDR3 in DNA: TGCGCCAGCAGCTGGGAGAGCAACACTGAAGCTTTCTTT.

This clonotype was detected many times. This sequence joins TRBV20-1 and TRBJ1-1; D uncertain. Germline V gene sequence: CDR1 DFQATT, CDR2 SNEGSKA (reference sequence). The CDR3 is 14 residues long. Trimming took off 5 bases at V and 1 base at J, with 14 bases between the two ends. The CDR3 DNA is TGCAGTGCTCCTCTTTCGACGGGGAACACTGAAGCTTTCTTT. It encodes CSAPLSTGNTEAFF.

The chain joins TRBV6-2 or TRBV6-3 to TRBJ1-3, with TRBD1 identical over 10 bases. With 2 bases clipped from V and 0 bases from J, the junction kept 19 bases outside the gene matches. Germline V gives CDR1 MNHEY, CDR2 SVGEGT. This CDR3 has 22 residues. CDR3 in DNA: TGTGCCAGCAGTTACCCATCCAAGAAGACCGGGACAGGGGACTTCTCTGGAAACACCATATATTTT. This translates into CASSYPSKKTGTGDFSGNTIYF.

This clonotype was observed a handful of times. This chain uses TRBV6-5 with TRBJ1-3, with TRBD1 matching 9 bases. Germline values: CDR1 MNHEY, CDR2 SVGAGI. The ends lost 2 bases at V and 1 base at J; junction bases unmatched: 6. The CDR3 runs to 17 residues. In nucleotides, the CDR3 is TGTGCCAGCAGTTACGACAGGGGGTTCGGATCTGGAAACACCATATATTTT. Translated, it gives CASSYDRGFGSGNTIYF.

The sample holds a few counts of this clonotype. The J gene is TRBJ1-2, the V gene TRBV28; D uncertain. Trimming pared 4 bases from V and 4 bases from J, leaving 10 bases between. The germline CDR1 and CDR2 sequences are MDHEN and SYDVKM. This CDR3 region has 13 residues. CDR3 residues: CASSSNTGYGYTF. The CDR3 nucleotides are TGTGCCAGCAGTTCCAACACGGGCTATGGCTACACCTTC.

In this sample, this clonotype turned up a few times. CDR3 sequence (DNA): TGCGCCAGCAGCTTGCACGGGACAGGGAATGAAAAACTGTTTTTT. Amino acids: CASSLHGTGNEKLFF. The J gene is TRBJ1-4, the V gene TRBV5-1; 9 positions match TRBD1. The CDR3 extends over 15 amino acids. Germline trimming cut 1 base from V and 5 bases from J; bases unmatched to any gene: 3. CDR1 is SGHRS and CDR2 is YFSETQ in the germline V gene.

The chain has TRBV12-3 or TRBV12-4 and TRBJ1-2; TRBD1 agrees at 10 bases. V lost 5 bases, J lost 5 bases, and 5 bases stayed unmatched. The CDR3 has 14 amino acids. The CDR3 region is CASSVPGQGYGYTF. As DNA, the CDR3 is TGTGCCAGCAGTGTGCCGGGACAGGGGTATGGCTACACCTTC.

This clonotype was seen more than once but under ten times. This chain joins TRBV19 and TRBJ1-3, with a weak D call TRBD1 (5 bases). Germline CDR1 LNHDA, CDR2 SQIVND (reference sequence). Trimming removed 6 bases at V and 0 bases at J, with 12 bases between. The length of the CDR3 is 15 residues. CDR3 nucleotide sequence: TGTGCCAGTAGGGGGGGGTCCCTCTCTGGAAACACCATATATTTT. Protein product: CASRGGSLSGNTIYF.

The chain links TRBV3-1 to TRBJ1-3; no clear D gene. The CDR3 length is 14 residues. The V end was cut by 4 bases, the J end by 0 bases, with 7 bases between. The germline gives CDR1 LGHDT, CDR2 YNNKEL (reference sequence). The CDR3 nucleotides read TGTGCCAGCAGCCGTGACATCTCTGGAAACACCATATATTTT. Translation gives CASSRDISGNTIYF.

This clonotype turned up a few times. The rearrangement uses TRBV21-1 and TRBJ1-1; the table gives TRBD1 as D, unverified against the DNA. TRBV21-1 is an annotated pseudogene. This CDR3 has 13 residues. This chain's CDR3 is CAAGVSGSTEAFF. The DNA for the CDR3 is TGTGCCGCCGGGGTTTCAGGGAGCACTGAAGCTTTCTTT.

Turning to this clonotype: The conserved phenylalanine or tryptophan is not found at the CDR3 terminus, so this likely reflects a read error. The DNA is left out, because the CDR3 cannot be placed on it with certainty; the CDR3 is given as TCRdb lists it. The J gene is TRBJ1-1, the V gene TRBV21-1; TRBD1 is taken as the D call from the table, unchecked against the DNA. TRBV21-1 is recorded as a pseudogene. The CDR3 spans 13 residues, counting both ends. CDR3 sequence reads: CASSTLKATGAPH.

This clonotype was found many times. The rearrangement links TRBV7-2 to TRBJ1-2; no definite D call. Trimming took off 2 bases at V and 0 bases at J, with 10 bases between the two ends. Germline lookup yields CDR1 SGHTA and CDR2 FQGNSA. The CDR3 contains 15 residues. Here the CDR3 DNA reads TGTGCCAGCAGCTTAAGTTCTTCCCCTAACTATGGCTACACCTTC. Protein sequence: CASSLSSSPNYGYTF.